A single T cell receptor (beta chain) is shown here with its context. This clone was detected once. Its recognized antigen is unknown. Per-nucleotide qualities are absent, and no much larger clonotype sits a single base away. Participants in the prospective study were enrolled through a virtual design, were aged about 18 to 100 years, and lived in approximately 24 United States geographic areas. In the prospective study, cohorts were assigned on the basis of participant-reported clinical history obtained from a screening survey and a study questionnaire. Recovered participants in ImmuneRACE Cohort 3 were defined by two consecutive negative NP/OP PCR tests, clearance by a healthcare professional, or resolution of symptoms. Mobile phlebotomists in the prospective study collected whole blood, serum and a nasopharyngeal or oropharyngeal swab from every participant. Additional blood draws and questionnaires over a 2-month period could optionally be provided by prospective study participants. Before DNA extraction, prospective study blood samples were shipped either frozen or at room temperature.

TCRbeta CDR3 regions were amplified from genomic DNA by means of the immunoSEQ Assay, a bias-controlled multiplex PCR. The paper's processing steps were these. Within the assay, amplification of reference gene primers was used to estimate how many nucleated cells each sample contained. To quantify the absolute abundance of each unique TCRbeta CDR3 rearrangement, sequence reads were collapsed and filtered. For each sample, productive Simpson clonality was calculated as the square root of Simpson's diversity index over productive rearrangements. TCRdb limited this immuneACCESS table to in-frame rearrangements with V and J called. A share of clones is missing; checked studies link under half to unresolved V genes, and the rest is unexplained. The V and J calls and clone size were taken over from that table, and D and trimming were inferred from the DNA. Here the sample has a few hundred thousand clones; more than 75% occur a single time. The top ten hold more than 0.8% of the sample.

The source of the sample is a study of blood T cell repertoires in COVID-19 (TCRdb year 2020). Notes on the research overall: Samples covering the acute and convalescent phases of COVID-19 were provided by collaborators in the United States, Italy and Spain. The material from the prospective study consisted of cDNA or gDNA derived from T cells, B-cell-depleted T cells, or PBMCs. Subjects who had been exposed to COVID-19, were actively infected with it, or had recovered from it provided the deeply sampled blood TCRbeta repertoires that made up the dataset. A freely available public database, intended as a resource for researchers studying the immune response to SARS-CoV-2, is where the repertoires were released. Samples came from the ongoing ImmuneRACE study (first 160 participants) plus 1,254 subjects from 6 global collaborators. Sample metadata almost always included a de-identified subject ID, COVID-19 status, age in years and sex. Where HLA class I and class II types were available, the types were taken from metadata supplied by the sample provider, not from assay-based typing.

The research as a whole found: The quantity of clinical and demographic metadata differed by source and by participant and was supplied without curation.

Clipping removes 3 bases from V and 0 bases from J, with 4 as the unmatched junction base count. The germline V gene sets CDR1 to SNHLY and CDR2 to FYNNEI. The CDR3, cysteine through phenylalanine, is 17 amino acids long. Only the CDR3 portion is preserved as DNA: 51 bases, with reading frame beginning at the first base. The source of this sequence is a woman aged 30 to 39 who had recovered from COVID-19. This chain is built from TRBV2 and TRBJ2-2, and 10 bases in between align with TRBD2. Sequencing was done on a sample of PBMCs or T cells enriched from blood (not recorded which). CDR3 sequence: CASSEGAGGPNTGELFF. The sequence in DNA is TGTGCCAGCAGTGAGGGAGCGGGGGGGCCGAACACCGGGGAGCTGTTTTTT.